One sample yielded the 19 T cell receptor beta chains listed below, sequenced in a study of PD-1 blockade in classical Hodgkin lymphoma. The data were produced by immunoSEQ multiplex PCR, yet TCRdb's version contains in-frame clones alone and is incomplete. The profile shows roughly 92,000 clones, roughly 92% of them singletons. Every single patient, without exception, relapsed after autologous stem cell transplantation, and brentuximab vedotin exposure varied. The sequencing used peripheral blood mononuclear cells (PBMCs), collected at baseline. The source is a human donor with classical Hodgkin lymphoma.

With regard to this clone: The identical CDR3 is also encoded by other nucleotide sequences in the sample. The CDR3 loop is CAWSVSVNYGYTF. DNA for the CDR3: TGTGCCTGGAGTGTATCGGTTAACTATGGCTACACCTTC. The rearrangement uses TRBV30 and TRBJ1-2; D not certain. CDR1 is GTSNPN and CDR2 is SVGIG in the germline V gene (reference sequence). Trimming shortened V by 0 bases and J by 1 base, and 6 bases separated the two germline ends. The CDR3 covers 13 residues.

The V gene is TRBV27, the J gene TRBJ2-1, with TRBD2 matching over 7 bases. The V segment lost 3 bases and the J segment 5 bases; nucleotides outside the gene matches: 10. Germline V gene lookup returns CDR1 MNHEY and CDR2 SMNVEV (reference sequence). This CDR3 region has 16 residues. In DNA form, the CDR3 reads TGTGCCAGCAGTTTCCCGCTGGGGGGGGGAAACAATGAGCAGTTCTTC. As protein: CASSFPLGGGNNEQFF.

The count of this clone is one. The chain employs TRBV27 and TRBJ2-5; tentative D call: TRBD1 (6 bases). Per the germline V gene, CDR1 is MNHEY and CDR2 is SMNVEV (reference sequence). V was pared by 3 bases and J by 5 bases, with 13 bases between. The CDR3 sequence is 14 residues long. CDR3 sequence (DNA): TGTGCCAGCAGTTTTAACAGGGCAGGGGAGACCCAGTACTTC. Amino acids: CASSFNRAGETQYF.

V and J are TRBV19 and TRBJ2-3; D may match TRBD1 or TRBD2 (5 bases each). Between the trimmed V and J ends, which lost 1 base and 7 bases, there was a span of 18 bases. Germline V gives CDR1 LNHDA, CDR2 SQIVND (reference sequence). The CDR3 has 16 amino acids. The CDR3 reads CASSIAEGPGYNTQYF. The CDR3 DNA reads TGTGCCAGTAGTATAGCTGAGGGGCCTGGCTATAATACGCAGTATTTT.

This clone is a singleton in its sample. The chain recombines TRBV29-1 with TRBJ1-1; no reliable D call. The CDR3 has 12 amino acids. Germline loops: CDR1 SQVTM, CDR2 ANQGSEA. V lost 7 bases to trimming and J lost 4 bases, with 13 bases between them. This CDR3 is CSAGSSSTEAFF. The CDR3 bases are TGCAGCGCCGGGTCGAGTTCCACTGAAGCTTTCTTT.

The chain carries TRBV13 and TRBJ2-2; D might be TRBD2 (7 bases). Germline V gives CDR1 PRHDT, CDR2 FYEKMQ (reference sequence). Between the trimmed V and J ends, which lost 2 bases and 4 bases, there was a span of 14 bases. The CDR3 has 16 amino acids. The CDR3 protein is CASSLRGATGTGELFF. The CDR3 nucleotides are TGTGCCAGCAGCTTACGGGGGGCGACGGGCACCGGGGAGCTGTTTTTT.

The chain recombines TRBV15 with TRBJ2-7; the D is unclear. The CDR3 spans 15 residues. V gave up 9 bases and J gave up 1 base, with 19 bases separating them. Germline V gene sequence: CDR1 LNHNV, CDR2 YYDKDF (reference sequence). CDR3 bases: TGTGCCACAACACCCTCCCGGAGTCGGTCCTACGAGCAGTACTTC. Its translation: CATTPSRSRSYEQYF.

The CDR3 DNA sequence: TGTGCCAGCAGCGTAGAAGGGAGCCTAGATACGCAGTATTTT. Its translation: CASSVEGSLDTQYF. This chain links TRBV9 with TRBJ2-3; a possible D gene is TRBD2 (5 bases). V was trimmed by 0 bases and J by 5 bases, leaving 10 bases between them. CDR1 is SGDLS, CDR2 YYNGEE, per germline. CDR3 size: 14 residues.

The chain employs TRBV6-6 and TRBJ1-1; D perhaps matches TRBD1 (5 bases). V dropped 5 bases and J dropped 3 bases, with 10 bases sitting between them. Per the germline V gene, CDR1 is MNHNY and CDR2 is SVGAGI (reference sequence). There are 13 residues in the CDR3. CDR3 sequence reads: CASSATRDTEAFF. The DNA of the CDR3 is TGTGCCAGCAGTGCTACCAGGGACACTGAAGCTTTCTTT.

The chain combines TRBV7-2 with TRBJ2-7; 9 bases map to TRBD2. This CDR3 is 14 amino acids long. V lost 1 base and J lost 6; bases outside the gene matches: 4. Germline-derived CDR1 and CDR2 are SGHTA and FQGNSA. CDR3 residues: CASSLVAGGFEQYF. The CDR3 DNA sequence: TGTGCCAGCAGCTTAGTTGCGGGAGGGTTCGAGCAGTACTTC.

The chain uses TRBV21-1 and TRBJ1-3; the DNA was not used to check the table's D call, TRBD1. TRBV21-1 is tagged as a pseudogene. The CDR3 runs 15 residues. The CDR3, as DNA: TGTGCCAGCAGAAACCGGACAGGGGGCGGAAACACCATATATTTT. Protein product: CASRNRTGGGNTIYF.

The chain uses TRBV29-1 and TRBJ1-3; TRBD1 might be the D (6 bases). The CDR3 has 14 amino acids. The V and J ends lost 3 bases and 2 bases respectively, with 11 bases between them. CDR1 and CDR2 from the germline V gene are SQVTM and ANQGSEA. In nucleotides, the CDR3 is TGCAGCGTTGATGGTACAGGGACTGGAAACACCATATATTTT. It codes for CSVDGTGTGNTIYF.

The chain couples TRBV29-1 to TRBJ2-3; 9 bases map to TRBD2. Trimming cost V 0 bases and J 7 bases; bases outside gene matches: 11. This CDR3 spans 16 amino acids. The germline V gene has CDR1 SQVTM and CDR2 ANQGSEA. The CDR3 is CSVEDRTAGGENTQYF. CDR3 in DNA: TGCAGCGTTGAAGATCGGACGGCGGGAGGGGAGAATACGCAGTATTTT.

The rearrangement joins TRBV29-1 to TRBJ2-5; tentatively, D is TRBD1 (5 bases). The better agreement between TRBJ2-7 and the DNA end casts doubt on the J call. The CDR3 has 12 amino acids. Per the germline V gene, CDR1 is SQVTM and CDR2 is ANQGSEA. The CDR3 loop is CSVGGRTYEQYF. CDR3 sequence (DNA): TGCAGCGTTGGGGGCCGAACCTACGAGCAGTACTTC.

The rearrangement uses TRBV5-4 and TRBJ2-7, with 9 bases lining up with TRBD1. V lost 0 bases, J lost 2 bases, and 3 bases stayed unmatched. This CDR3 spans 15 amino acids. The germline V gene has CDR1 SGHNT and CDR2 YYREEE (reference sequence). CDR3 bases: TGTGCCAGCAGCTTGGTGGGGACAGGGACCTACGAGCAGTACTTC. Its protein product is CASSLVGTGTYEQYF.

V usage is TRBV19 and J usage is TRBJ1-4, with D unresolved. V shed 3 bases and J shed 0 bases, with 5 bases lying between them. Per germline, CDR1 LNHDA and CDR2 SQIVND (reference sequence). There are 14 residues in the CDR3. The DNA of the CDR3 is TGTGCCAGTAGTATTTATGCAACTAATGAAAAACTGTTTTTT. Residues: CASSIYATNEKLFF.

The genes are TRBV28 and TRBJ2-1, with D perhaps matching TRBD1 or TRBD2 (7 bases each). Germline V gene data show CDR1 as MDHEN and CDR2 as SYDVKM. CDR3 size: 16 residues. V dropped 6 bases and J dropped 3 bases, with 18 bases sitting between them. The CDR3 DNA is TGTGCCAGCAGCACTACCAGGGGGGGCCTCTACAATGAGCAGTTCTTC. Translation gives CASSTTRGGLYNEQFF.

V and J are TRBV6-6 and TRBJ1-5, with 7 bases that match TRBD1. The CDR3 loop spans 15 amino acids. Germline V lookup: CDR1 MNHNY, CDR2 SVGAGI (reference sequence). The V segment lost 5 bases and the J segment 4 bases; nucleotides outside the gene matches: 8. Here the CDR3 DNA reads TGTGCCAGCAGTGGATTGACAGGGCCGAATCAGCCCCAGCATTTT. It translates to CASSGLTGPNQPQHF.

The chain joins TRBV6-4 to TRBJ2-1, with 10 positions matching TRBD2. The ends lost 4 bases at V and 4 bases at J; junction bases unmatched: 4. The CDR3 spans 15 residues. Germline V gene data show CDR1 as MRHNA and CDR2 as SNTAGT. CDR3: CASSGLAGVYNEQFF. The CDR3 nucleotides read TGTGCCAGCAGTGGGCTAGCGGGAGTATACAATGAGCAGTTCTTC.